This T cell receptor (beta chain) was profiled in a study of cytomegalovirus exposure and HLA in healthy donors. Overall study findings and caveats: Rare TCR sequences dominated, though some public TCRs recurred in many donors. When analyzed later, a missense DCLRE1C variant was found to be linked to TCR beta V- and J-gene trimming.

Primers included in the PCR were 60 Vbeta and 13 Jbeta primers. Method: immunoSEQ multiplex PCR; TCRdb's copy keeps in-frame clones and lacks some. The sample lists approximately 150,000 clones; around 68% were seen once. Germline V gives CDR1 MGHRA, CDR2 YSYEKL. This CDR3 contains 17 residues. The junction had 9 bases not matched to a gene; V was cut back by 2 bases and J by 1 base. This clone was counted only a few times. Its cognate antigen is unknown. The V call is TRBV4-1, the J call TRBJ2-7; 9 bases are shared with TRBD2. Sequenced sample: PBMCs. This sequence originates from a woman aged 40 to 50 in good health and CMV-seropositive. The CDR3 region has the DNA TGCGCCAGCAGCCAAACCCGAACTAGCGGGTATTCCTACGAGCAGTACTTC. The encoded protein is CASSQTRTSGYSYEQYF.